These T cell receptor beta chains were read from a single sample in a study of breast tumors, draining lymph nodes, adjacent tissues. A single record per CDR3 protein comes from TCRdb applying MiXCR to the multiplex PCR reads. The sample lists a few hundred thousand distinct CDR3 sequences, less than 40% occurring once. Sequenced sample: axillary lymph node tissue. These receptors all stem from a female donor with breast cancer. Some clones in this sample may be carry-over from other donors' samples. The CDR3 runs from the conserved cysteine through the conserved F or W. A D gene is named only where the DNA matches it firmly. Expanded clones are given a class, and other clones once, few, many or no size at all.

d_call j_call clone_size v_call cdr3_nt cdr3_aa
. TRBJ2-1 few TRBV6-5 TGTGCCAGCAGTTACTCGACAGGGGAGGGTGAGCAGTTCTTC CASSYSTGEGEQFF
TRBD2 TRBJ2-7 many TRBV6-5 TGTGCCAGCAGACGGACTAGCGGGAGGACCTACTACGAGCAGTACTTC CASRRTSGRTYYEQYF
. TRBJ2-2 few TRBV5-1 TGCGCCAGCAGAACTTTGGGGGGGCGAGAATTCGGGGAGCTGTTTTTT CASRTLGGREFGELFF
. TRBJ2-5 many TRBV30 TGTGCCTCTGAGGGGGCTAGCGGCCAAGAGACCCAGTACTTC CASEGASGQETQYF
TRBD1 TRBJ1-6 . TRBV27 TGTGCCAGCAGTCCTCGGACAGGGAGCGGTTCACCCCTCCACTTT CASSPRTGSGSPLHF
. TRBJ2-7 few TRBV28 TGTGCCAGCAGTTTAGGTCAGGGAGTCCCTCTCTACGAGCAGTACTTC CASSLGQGVPLYEQYF
TRBD2 TRBJ2-3 once TRBV7-7 TGTGCTAGCAGCTTATCACTAGCGGGTTTCAATGAGCAGTATTTT CASSLSLAGFNEQYF
TRBD2 TRBJ2-1 many TRBV15 TGTGCCACCAGCTCACCCAGAAGCGGGAGCAATGAGCAGTTCTTC CATSSPRSGSNEQFF
. TRBJ2-7 few TRBV6-5 TGTGCCAGCAGTCACTCTCAGGCCTACGAGCAGTACTTC CASSHSQAYEQYF
TRBD1 TRBJ1-6 . TRBV19 TGTGCCAGTAGCCTAAACTTAGGGGACAGCAATTCACCCCTCCACTTT CASSLNLGDSNSPLHF
TRBD2 TRBJ2-3 many TRBV9 TGTGCCAGCAGCGTATGGGAGGGGACCCCCACAGATACGCAGTATTTT CASSVWEGTPTDTQYF
. TRBJ1-4 . TRBV19 TGTGCCAGTAGTTCGCGACTAGCGGGAGGGGAAAAACTGTTTTTT CASSSRLAGGEKLFF
. TRBJ1-5 few TRBV28 TGTGCCAGCAGTTTAGGGGGGGGACGGAACAATCAGCCCCAGCATTTT CASSLGGGRNNQPQHF
TRBD2 TRBJ2-5 many TRBV20-1 TGCAGTGCTATCCGGACTAGCGGGGGGGCCTCGGAGACCCAGTACTTC CSAIRTSGGASETQYF
TRBD2 TRBJ2-1 many TRBV12-3/TRBV12-4 TGTGCCAGCAGTCGACCTTATAGCGGGGGGAGCTCCTACAATGAGCAGTTCTTC CASSRPYSGGSSYNEQFF
. TRBJ2-2 many TRBV5-1 TGCGCCAGCAGCCAAACTGCGGGCGGCGGGGAGCTGTTTTTT CASSQTAGGGELFF
TRBD1 TRBJ2-5 many TRBV7-7 TGTGCTAGCAGCGCGGGACAGGTCCAAGAGACCCAGTACTTC CASSAGQVQETQYF
. TRBJ2-6 many TRBV5-1 TGCGCCAGCAGCTTCTATGGGGCCAACGTCCTGACTTTC CASSFYGANVLTF
TRBD2 TRBJ2-5 few TRBV3-1 TGTGCCAGCAGCCAATTGTCAGGGAGGGGTGTGGAGACCCAGTACTTC CASSQLSGRGVETQYF
TRBD1 TRBJ2-4 . TRBV12-3/TRBV12-4 TGTGCCAGCAGCTCGGGACAGGGCGGCAAAAACATTCAGTACTTC CASSSGQGGKNIQYF
TRBD1 TRBJ2-6 . TRBV29-1 TGCAGCGTTGAAGGCAGGGGGCTTAATGGGGCCAACGTCCTGACTTTC CSVEGRGLNGANVLTF
TRBD1 TRBJ1-4 . TRBV3-1 TGCGCCAGCAGCCAAGACGTTCCCGGGACAGAGAATGAAAAACCGTTTTTT CASSQDVPGTENEKPFF
. TRBJ2-3 many TRBV18 TGTGCCAGCTCACCAGGGTTGCGAGATACGCAGTATTTT CASSPGLRDTQYF
. TRBJ2-1 many TRBV29-1 TGCAGCGTTCGGAGTTACAATGAGCAGTTCTTC CSVRSYNEQFF
TRBD2 TRBJ2-7 many TRBV12-3/TRBV12-4 TGTGCCAGCAGTTTTGCGGGAGGGTCCTACGAGCAGTACTTC CASSFAGGSYEQYF
TRBD1 TRBJ1-5 . TRBV20-1 TGCAGTGCGTCCACAGGGGCAGGTGGTCAGCCCCAGCATTTT CSASTGAGGQPQHF
TRBD2 TRBJ2-5 many TRBV12-3/TRBV12-4 TGTGCCAGCGGGACTAGCGGGTTTCTGGAGACCCAGTACTTC CASGTSGFLETQYF
TRBD2 TRBJ2-2 . TRBV7-9 TGTGCCAGCAGCCCGGGACTAGCGGCCGAGCTGTTTTTT CASSPGLAAELFF
. TRBJ1-6 . TRBV6-1 TGTGCCAGCAGAGGGGAATCCTATAATTCACCCCTCCACTTT CASRGESYNSPLHF
TRBD1 TRBJ1-2 . TRBV11-2 TGTGCCACAACGGGACAGGCTAACTATGGCTACACCTTC CATTGQANYGYTF
TRBD1 TRBJ1-2 many TRBV20-1 TGCAGTGCTAGGGCGGGACAGGGGCTGCCGGGGGGCTACACCTTC CSARAGQGLPGGYTF
. TRBJ2-3 . TRBV5-4 TGTGCCAGCAGCTCCTCTGTGATTCAGGCGGATACGCAGTATTTT CASSSSVIQADTQYF
TRBD2 TRBJ2-3 many TRBV5-1 TGCGCCAGCAGCTTCTGGACTAGCGGGAGTGGGGGGGGCACAGATACGCAGTATTTT CASSFWTSGSGGGTDTQYF
TRBD1 TRBJ1-5 many TRBV5-1 TGCGCCAGCAGCCTTACAGGGGTCAATCAGCCCCAGCATTTT CASSLTGVNQPQHF
TRBD1 TRBJ2-7 many TRBV29-1 TGCAGCGTACAGATCGGGACAGCAATTTACGAGCAGTACTTC CSVQIGTAIYEQYF
TRBD2 TRBJ2-2 many TRBV7-2 TGTGCCAGCAGTTTAGCGGGGGGGCGTCGCACCGGGGAGCTGTTTTTT CASSLAGGRRTGELFF
. TRBJ2-3 many TRBV5-1 TGCGCCAGCAGCTTGGGGGGGAGGTCGACAGATACGCAGTATTTT CASSLGGRSTDTQYF
TRBD1 TRBJ2-2 many TRBV9 TGTGCCAGCAGCGTGGGGACAGTCACCGGGGAGCTGTTTTTT CASSVGTVTGELFF
TRBD1 TRBJ2-2 . TRBV4-2 TGTGCCAGCAGCCAAGATGAGCGCGGGGACAGGGTGTCCGGGGAGCTGTTTTTT CASSQDERGDRVSGELFF
TRBD1 TRBJ1-3 . TRBV5-1 TGCGCCAGCAGCCTAGGGACAGCGAGAGTTACCAGCTCTGGAAACACCATATATTTT CASSLGTARVTSSGNTIYF
TRBD1 TRBJ1-2 few TRBV28 TGTGCCAGCGTTAGACAGGGGTACTATGGCTACACCTTC CASVRQGYYGYTF
. TRBJ2-5 many TRBV2 TGTGCCAGCGATCCAAGACAGATACATTCCTTGCAAGAGACCCAGTACTTC CASDPRQIHSLQETQYF
TRBD2 TRBJ2-7 . TRBV19 TGTGCCAGTAGAGGGGGGGGCGGGAGGGGCTACGAGCAGTACTTC CASRGGGGRGYEQYF
. TRBJ1-4 many TRBV6-2/TRBV6-3 TGTGCCAGCAGGACGGCGGCAGAAAAACTGTTTTTT CASRTAAEKLFF
. TRBJ2-3 many TRBV24-1 TGTGCCACCAGTGATTCCATGGATACGCAGTATTTT CATSDSMDTQYF
TRBD1 TRBJ1-5 few TRBV28 TGTGCCAGCAGACTGGACAGGGATCAGCCCCAGCATTTT CASRLDRDQPQHF
. TRBJ1-5 many TRBV2 TGTGCCAGCAGTGCTAAAGGGTATAGCAATCAGCCCCAGCATTTT CASSAKGYSNQPQHF
. TRBJ1-2 many TRBV19 TGTGCCAGTAGTATAGCTGGTTCCGGGGACTATGGCTACACCTTC CASSIAGSGDYGYTF
. TRBJ2-7 . TRBV3-1 TGTGCCAGCAGCCAAGTGGCGCCTGCGGGCGAGCAGTACTTC CASSQVAPAGEQYF
. TRBJ1-2 . TRBV4-3 TGCGCCAGCAGCCAAGCTGAGGGACCCGTTTATGGCTACACCTTC CASSQAEGPVYGYTF
. TRBJ2-2 . TRBV7-6 TGTGCCAGCAGCTTGGACGTCAACACCGGGGAGCTGTTTTTT CASSLDVNTGELFF
. TRBJ2-2 many TRBV10-1 TGCGCCAGCAGTGAGACAGCAGGGCGAGGCACCGGGGAGCTGTTTTTT CASSETAGRGTGELFF
. TRBJ1-6 many TRBV11-3 TGTGCCAGCAGCCCTGGGACGGTGGGGAATTCACCCCTCCACTTT CASSPGTVGNSPLHF
. TRBJ1-6 . TRBV6-2/TRBV6-3 TGTGCCAGCAGTTTATATCCTATCAGGGGTGGTTCACCCCTCCACTTT CASSLYPIRGGSPLHF